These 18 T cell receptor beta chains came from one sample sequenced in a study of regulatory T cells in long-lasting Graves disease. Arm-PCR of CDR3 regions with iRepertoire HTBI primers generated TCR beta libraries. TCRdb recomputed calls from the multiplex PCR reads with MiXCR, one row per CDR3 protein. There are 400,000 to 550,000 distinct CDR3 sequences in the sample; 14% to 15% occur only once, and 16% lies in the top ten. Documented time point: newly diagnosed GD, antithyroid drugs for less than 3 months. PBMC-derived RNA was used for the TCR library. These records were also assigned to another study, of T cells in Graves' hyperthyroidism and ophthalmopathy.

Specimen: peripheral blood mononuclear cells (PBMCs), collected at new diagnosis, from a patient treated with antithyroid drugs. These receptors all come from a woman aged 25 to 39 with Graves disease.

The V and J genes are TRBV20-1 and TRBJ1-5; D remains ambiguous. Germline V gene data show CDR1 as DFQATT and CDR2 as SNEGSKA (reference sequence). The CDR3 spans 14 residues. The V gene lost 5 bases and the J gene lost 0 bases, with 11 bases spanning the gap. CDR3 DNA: TGCAGTGCTTCGAAATATTTTAGCAATCAGCCCCAGCATTTT. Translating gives CSASKYFSNQPQHF.

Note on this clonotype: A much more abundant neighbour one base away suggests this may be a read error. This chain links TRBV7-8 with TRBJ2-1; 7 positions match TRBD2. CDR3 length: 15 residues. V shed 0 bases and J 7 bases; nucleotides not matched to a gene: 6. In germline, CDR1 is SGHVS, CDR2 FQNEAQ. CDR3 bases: TGTGCCAGCAGCTTAGCCCGGTTGGGGGGGAATGAGCAGTTCTTC. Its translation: CASSLARLGGNEQFF.

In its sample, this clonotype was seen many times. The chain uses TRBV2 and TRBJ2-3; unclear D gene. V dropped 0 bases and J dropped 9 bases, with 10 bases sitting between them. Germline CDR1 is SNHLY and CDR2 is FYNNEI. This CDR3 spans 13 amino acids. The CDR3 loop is CASSEARSDTQYF. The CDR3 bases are TGTGCCAGCAGTGAAGCCCGAAGCGACACGCAGTATTTT.

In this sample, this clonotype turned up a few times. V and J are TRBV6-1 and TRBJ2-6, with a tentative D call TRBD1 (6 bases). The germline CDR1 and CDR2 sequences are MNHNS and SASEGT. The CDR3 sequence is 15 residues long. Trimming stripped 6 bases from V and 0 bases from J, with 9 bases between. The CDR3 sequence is CASRRQVSGANVLTF. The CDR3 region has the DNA TGTGCCAGCAGACGACAGGTCTCTGGGGCCAACGTCCTGACTTTC.

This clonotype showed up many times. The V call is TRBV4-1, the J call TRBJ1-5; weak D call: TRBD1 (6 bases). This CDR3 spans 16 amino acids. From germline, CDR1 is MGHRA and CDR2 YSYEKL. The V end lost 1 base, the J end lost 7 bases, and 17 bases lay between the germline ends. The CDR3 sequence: CASSQGSQGRGQPQHF. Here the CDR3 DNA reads TGCGCCAGCAGCCAAGGCTCGCAGGGAAGGGGGCAGCCCCAGCATTTT.

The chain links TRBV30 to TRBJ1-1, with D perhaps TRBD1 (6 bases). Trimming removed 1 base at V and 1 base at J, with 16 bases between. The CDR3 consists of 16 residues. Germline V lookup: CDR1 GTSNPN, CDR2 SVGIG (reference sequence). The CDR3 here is CAWSGGGAGANTEAFF. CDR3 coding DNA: TGTGCCTGGAGTGGAGGAGGGGCAGGGGCGAACACTGAAGCTTTCTTT.

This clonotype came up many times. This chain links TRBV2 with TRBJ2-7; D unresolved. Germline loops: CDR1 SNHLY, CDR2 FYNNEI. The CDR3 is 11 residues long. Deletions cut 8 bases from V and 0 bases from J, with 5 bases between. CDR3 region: CASGNSYEQYF. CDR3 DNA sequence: TGTGCCAGCGGGAACTCCTACGAGCAGTACTTC. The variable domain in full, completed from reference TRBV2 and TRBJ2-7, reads EPEVTQTPSHQVTQMGQEVILRCVPISNHLYFYWYRQILGQKVEFLVSFYNNEISEKSEIFDDQFSVERPDGSNFTLKIRSTKLEDSAMYFCASGNSYEQYFGPGTRLTVT.

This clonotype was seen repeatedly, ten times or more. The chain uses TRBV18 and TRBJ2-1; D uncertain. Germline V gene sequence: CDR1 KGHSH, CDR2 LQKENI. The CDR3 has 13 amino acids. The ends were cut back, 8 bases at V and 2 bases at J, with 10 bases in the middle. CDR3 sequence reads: CASSPRTYNEQFF. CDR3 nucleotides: TGTGCCAGCAGTCCCCGAACCTACAATGAGCAGTTCTTC. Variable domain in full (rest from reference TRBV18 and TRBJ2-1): NAGVMQNPRHLVRRRGQEARLRCSPMKGHSHVYWYRQLPEEGLKFMVYLQKENIIDESGMPKERFSAEFPKEGPSILRIQQVVRGDSAAYFCASSPRTYNEQFFGPGTRLTVL.

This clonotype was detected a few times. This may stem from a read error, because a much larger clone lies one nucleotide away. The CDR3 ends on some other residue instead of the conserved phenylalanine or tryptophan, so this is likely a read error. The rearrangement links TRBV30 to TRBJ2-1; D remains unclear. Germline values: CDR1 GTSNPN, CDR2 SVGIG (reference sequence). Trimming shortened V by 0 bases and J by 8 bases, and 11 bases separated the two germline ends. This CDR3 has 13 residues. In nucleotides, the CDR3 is TGTGCCTGGAGTGTACTGGGGATTGATGAGCAGTTCTCC. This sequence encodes CAWSVLGIDEQFS.

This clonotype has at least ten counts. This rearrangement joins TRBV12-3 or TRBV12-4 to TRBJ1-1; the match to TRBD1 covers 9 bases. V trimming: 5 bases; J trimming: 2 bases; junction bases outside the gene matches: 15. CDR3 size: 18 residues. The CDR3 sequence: CASSPPLGDRGRNTEAFF. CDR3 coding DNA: TGTGCCAGCAGTCCACCCTTAGGAGACAGGGGGAGAAACACTGAAGCTTTCTTT.

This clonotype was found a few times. CDR3 in amino acids: CASTPWGTGELFF. The CDR3 DNA reads as TGTGCCAGCACCCCCTGGGGGACCGGGGAGCTGTTTTTT. This chain uses TRBV12-3 or TRBV12-4 with TRBJ2-2; the D gene could be TRBD1 or TRBD2 (5 bases each). The V gene lost 7 bases and the J gene lost 5 bases, with 11 bases spanning the gap. The CDR3 has 13 residues.

The CDR3 spells CASGCTGTPYEQYF. CDR3 nucleotide sequence: TGTGCTAGTGGTTGCACCGGGACCCCCTACGAGCAGTACTTC. The gene calls are TRBV12-5 and TRBJ2-7; D tentatively fits TRBD1 or TRBD2 (5 bases each). The V gene lost 4 bases and the J gene lost 2 bases, with 12 bases spanning the gap. CDR3 size: 14 residues. CDR1 LGHNT and CDR2 FRNRAP come from the germline V gene.

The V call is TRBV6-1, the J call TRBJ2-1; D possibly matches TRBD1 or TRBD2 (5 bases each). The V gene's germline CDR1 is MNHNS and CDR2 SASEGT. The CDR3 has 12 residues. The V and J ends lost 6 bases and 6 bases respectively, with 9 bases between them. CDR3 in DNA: TGTGCCAGCAGGTGGGGGTCCAATGAGCAGTTCTTC. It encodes CASRWGSNEQFF.

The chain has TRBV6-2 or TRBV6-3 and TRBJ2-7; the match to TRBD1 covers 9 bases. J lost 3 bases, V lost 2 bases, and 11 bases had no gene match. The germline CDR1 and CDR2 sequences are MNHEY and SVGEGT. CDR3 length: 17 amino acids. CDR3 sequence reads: CASSYLKPGQGIYEQYF. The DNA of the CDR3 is TGTGCCAGCAGTTACCTCAAGCCGGGACAGGGAATCTACGAGCAGTACTTC.

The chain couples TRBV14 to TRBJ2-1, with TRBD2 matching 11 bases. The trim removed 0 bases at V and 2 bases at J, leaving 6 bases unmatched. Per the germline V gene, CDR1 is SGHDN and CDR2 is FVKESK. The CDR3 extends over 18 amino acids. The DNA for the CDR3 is TGTGCCAGCAGCCAAGACCCTCGACTAGCGGGGACCTACAATGAGCAGTTCTTC. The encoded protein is CASSQDPRLAGTYNEQFF.

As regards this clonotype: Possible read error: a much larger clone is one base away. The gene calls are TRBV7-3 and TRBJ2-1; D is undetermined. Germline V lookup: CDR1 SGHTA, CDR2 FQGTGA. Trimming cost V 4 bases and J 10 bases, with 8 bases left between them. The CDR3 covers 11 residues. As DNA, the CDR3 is TGTGCCAGCAGCTGGAACTACGAGCAGTTCTTC. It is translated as CASSWNYEQFF.

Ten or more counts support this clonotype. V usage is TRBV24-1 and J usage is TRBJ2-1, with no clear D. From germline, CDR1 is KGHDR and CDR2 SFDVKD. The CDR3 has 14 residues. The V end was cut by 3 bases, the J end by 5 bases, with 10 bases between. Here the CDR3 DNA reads TGTGCCACCAGTGATCTCTCAGAAGACAATGAGCAGTTCTTC. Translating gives CATSDLSEDNEQFF.

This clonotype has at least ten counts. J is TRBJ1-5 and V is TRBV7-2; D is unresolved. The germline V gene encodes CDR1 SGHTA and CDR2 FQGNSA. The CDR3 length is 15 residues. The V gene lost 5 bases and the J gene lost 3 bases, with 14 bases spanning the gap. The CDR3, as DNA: TGTGCCAGCAGCCCCCAAATCCCTACCAATCAGCCCCAGCATTTT. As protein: CASSPQIPTNQPQHF.